Listed below are T cell receptor beta chains from one sample, sequenced in a study of beta chain features in type 1 diabetes. Profiled with immunoSEQ multiplex PCR; TCRdb holds only in-frame clones, not every one. The sample lists around 20,000 clones, about two thirds occurring once. Sequenced input: Tregs from blood. The receptors here all came from a young man with type 1 diabetes. Each CDR3 is given with its conserved first and last residue. Each record gives: D gene, clone size, V gene, J gene, CDR3 DNA, CDR3 protein. A D gene is named only where the DNA matches it firmly. A row's size may be missing; if present it is once, few, many or a size class.

>TRBD1|few|TRBV28|TRBJ1-2
TGTGCCAGCAAAAAACCACAGGGGAACGCCTATGGCTACACCTTC
CASKKPQGNAYGYTF
>TRBD2|.|TRBV5-4|TRBJ2-7
TGTGCCAGCACCCTACAGGTAGCGGGAGGAATTTCCTACGAGCAGTACTTC
CASTLQVAGGISYEQYF
>.|.|TRBV4-1|TRBJ1-1
TGCGCCAGCAGCCAACATCATTATAGTACTTTGAACACTGAAGCTTTCTTT
CASSQHHYSTLNTEAFF
>.|.|TRBV28|TRBJ2-2
TGTGCCAGCAGTTCGTCTGCGGGGGAGCTGTTTTTT
CASSSSAGELFF
>.|.|TRBV6-1|TRBJ2-2
TGTGCCAGCAGTGCGGACTCTCCGAACACCGGGGAGCTGTTTTTT
CASSADSPNTGELFF
>.|.|TRBV7-2|TRBJ2-4
TGTGCCAGCAGCTCGTCGACAGCGCTGACCAAAAACATTCAGTACTTC
CASSSSTALTKNIQYF
>.|few|TRBV7-2|TRBJ2-7
TGTGCCAGCAGCTTACACCCGGCAGGGGCCGCCTACGAGCAGTACTTC
CASSLHPAGAAYEQYF
>.|.|TRBV19|TRBJ2-1
TGTGCCAGTAGTATGAGGCTAGCGTTCTACAATGAGCAGTTCTTC
CASSMRLAFYNEQFF
>TRBD1|once|TRBV5-1|TRBJ2-2
TGCGCCAGCAGTCCAGGGACAGGGGCCACCGGGGAGCTGTTTTTT
CASSPGTGATGELFF
>TRBD1|.|TRBV5-1|TRBJ2-2
TGCGCCAGCAGCCCAAGGACAGGGGGGGTCACCGGGGAGCTGTTTTTT
CASSPRTGGVTGELFF
>TRBD1|once|TRBV27|TRBJ1-5
TGTGCCAGCAAACCGGGACAGGAGCGATATCAGCCCCAGCATTTT
CASKPGQERYQPQHF
>.|.|TRBV7-9|TRBJ2-7
TGTGCCAGCAGCTTAGGTTACCCTAGCGAGCAGTACTTC
CASSLGYPSEQYF
>.|.|TRBV7-9|TRBJ2-7
TGTGCCAGCAGCTTAGGGACTGGTCAGTACTTC
CASSLGTGQYF
>TRBD1|.|TRBV6-5|TRBJ1-4
TGTGCCAGCAGCGACAGGGCCGCAACTAATGAAAAACTGTTTTTT
CASSDRAATNEKLFF
>TRBD1|.|TRBV18|TRBJ1-1
TGTGCCAGCTCACCAGACAGGGGGGGGACTGAAGCTTTCTTT
CASSPDRGGTEAFF
>.|few|TRBV4-3|TRBJ2-2
TGCGCCAGCAGCCAAGCCCCGAGGAACACCGGGGAGCTGTTTTTT
CASSQAPRNTGELFF
>.|few|TRBV6-6|TRBJ1-4
TGTGCCAGCACCCTCACGGGACAAACCGAAAAACTGTTTTTT
CASTLTGQTEKLFF
>.|.|TRBV11-2|TRBJ1-1
TGTGCCAGCAGCTCGGACGCCCTCGGGGGCACTGAAGCTTTCTTT
CASSSDALGGTEAFF
>.|.|TRBV29-1|TRBJ2-1
TGCAGCGTTGAAATCAGGGCTGGCTACAATGAGCAGTTCTTC
CSVEIRAGYNEQFF
>TRBD1|.|TRBV14|TRBJ2-3
TGTGCCAGCAGCCCCCGACAGGGTTTTTTGACAGATACGCAGTATTTT
CASSPRQGFLTDTQYF
>TRBD1|.|TRBV7-6|TRBJ1-4
TGTGCCAGCAGCTCGGACAGGGCGAGAGAAAAACTGTTTTTT
CASSSDRAREKLFF
>TRBD1|once|TRBV29-1|TRBJ1-2
TGCAGCGTCGGAGGACAGGACAAGAACTATGGCTACACCTTC
CSVGGQDKNYGYTF
>.|.|TRBV18|TRBJ1-4
TGTGCCAGCTCACCACCGATGGGCAGGGAGGGAAAACTGTTTTTT
CASSPPMGREGKLFF
>.|.|TRBV7-9|TRBJ2-6
TGTGCCAGCAGCTTAGCGCTCAGCTCTGGGGCCAACGTCCTGACTTTC
CASSLALSSGANVLTF
>TRBD2|.|TRBV27|TRBJ2-7
TGTGCCAGCAGTTCCGATCGGACTAGACCGTACGAGCAGTACTTC
CASSSDRTRPYEQYF
>TRBD1|.|TRBV7-2|TRBJ2-1
TGTGCCAGCAGCGTGGACAGGGGGTACAATGAGCAGTTCTTC
CASSVDRGYNEQFF
>.|.|TRBV6-4|TRBJ1-1
TGTGCCAGCAGTGACGCCAGACAGACGAACACTGAAGCTTTCTTT
CASSDARQTNTEAFF
>TRBD1|.|TRBV28|TRBJ1-2
TGTGCCAGCAGGCGGTGGACAGGGGGCGCGGTAAACTATGGCTACACCTTC
CASRRWTGGAVNYGYTF
>TRBD2|.|TRBV15|TRBJ2-3
TGTGCCACCAGCGGTACTAGCGGGGGGGCGAGAGATACGCAGTATTTT
CATSGTSGGARDTQYF
>TRBD2|.|TRBV7-8|TRBJ2-3
TGTGCCAGCAGCTTAGCGAGCAGCGGGAGGGGCACAGATACGCAGTATTTT
CASSLASSGRGTDTQYF
>.|once|TRBV10-3|TRBJ2-5
TGTGCCATCAGTGAGCAAGGGGCCCAAGAGACCCAGTACTTC
CAISEQGAQETQYF
>TRBD2|.|TRBV11-2|TRBJ2-2
TGTGCCAGCAGCTTAGTTGGACTAGCGGGGGGGCAGGAGGAGCTGTTTTTT
CASSLVGLAGGQEELFF
>.|.|TRBV5-1|TRBJ2-3
TGCGCCAGCAGCTTGGTTTCCAGCGGTCTTATGCGTACGCAGTATTTT
CASSLVSSGLMRTQYF
>.|.|TRBV18|TRBJ2-7
TGTGCCAGCTCACCCTTTGGAGGGGATCTCTCCTACGAGCAGTACTTC
CASSPFGGDLSYEQYF
>TRBD1|.|TRBV7-2|TRBJ1-1
TGTGCCAGCAGCTTAGTTCGGGACAGTTTCACTGAAGCTTTCTTT
CASSLVRDSFTEAFF
>.|.|TRBV7-6|TRBJ2-1
TGTGCCAGCAGCTTAGAGGGGTACTCCTACAATGAGCAGTTCTTC
CASSLEGYSYNEQFF
>TRBD2|.|TRBV7-9|TRBJ2-1
TGTGCCAGCTGGACGGGCCCGGGACTAGCGTACAATGAGCAGTTCTTC
CASWTGPGLAYNEQFF
>TRBD1|.|TRBV2|TRBJ2-1
TGTGCCAGCAGACGACAGGGGTACTACAATGAGCAGTTCTTC
CASRRQGYYNEQFF
>TRBD1|.|TRBV28|TRBJ2-1
TGTGCCAGCAGCTCCGGGACAGGGGCGGGTGAGCAGTTCTTC
CASSSGTGAGEQFF
>TRBD1|.|TRBV7-8|TRBJ2-5
TGTGCCAGCAGCCCAGGACAGGGGCTCGAGACCCAGTACTTC
CASSPGQGLETQYF
>.|.|TRBV6-6|TRBJ2-5
TGTGCCAGCAGTTACCTAAATTCGATCGGTCCGTACTTC
CASSYLNSIGPYF
>.|.|TRBV6-6|TRBJ2-1
TGTGCCAGCAGTTGGGTGGGAGAGTCCTACAATGAGCAGTTCTTC
CASSWVGESYNEQFF
>.|few|TRBV4-1|TRBJ1-2
TGCGCCAGCAGCCAAGATCGGGGGGGAAACTATGGCTACACCTTC
CASSQDRGGNYGYTF
>.|.|TRBV27|TRBJ1-2
TGTGCCAGCAGTCCCGGGACATCCGCGGGTGCTGGCTACACCTTC
CASSPGTSAGAGYTF
>.|few|TRBV7-2|TRBJ1-4
TGTGCCAGCAGCTTTACCAGGGGAATTAATGAAAAACTGTTTTTT
CASSFTRGINEKLFF
>.|.|TRBV27|TRBJ1-5
TGTGCCAGCAGTGCCTCCGGGGGGCGACAGCCCCAGCATTTT
CASSASGGRQPQHF
>.|.|TRBV10-2|TRBJ2-6
TGCGCCATCGCCCAGGGGCCTGGGGCCAACGTCCTGACTTTC
CAIAQGPGANVLTF
>.|.|TRBV5-1|TRBJ2-7
TGCGCCAGCAGCTTGGAACCGCGCTACGAGCAGTACTTC
CASSLEPRYEQYF
>TRBD2|.|TRBV7-2|TRBJ2-7
TGTGCCAGCAGCCCGGGGACTAGCGGGGGTTACGAGCAGTACTTC
CASSPGTSGGYEQYF
>.|.|TRBV5-6|TRBJ1-2
TGTGCCAGCAGCTTAATTGGGACATCTAACTATGGCTACACCTTC
CASSLIGTSNYGYTF
>.|.|TRBV29-1|TRBJ2-5
TGCAGCGTTGGAGGAGAGACCCAGTACTTC
CSVGGETQYF
>.|.|TRBV20-1|TRBJ1-2
TGCAGTGCTAGAGATCGGGGTGGCTACACCTTC
CSARDRGGYTF
>TRBD2|once|TRBV29-1|TRBJ2-1
TGCAGCGCCGGGACTAGCGGGATTGTTGAGCAGTTCTTC
CSAGTSGIVEQFF
>TRBD1|few|TRBV18|TRBJ1-1
TGTGCCAGCTCACTAGGGGACAGGGGAGCTTTCTTT
CASSLGDRGAFF
>.|.|TRBV6-6|TRBJ2-1
TGTGCCAGCAGTTACTCAGCCAGGTACAATGAGCAGTTCTTC
CASSYSARYNEQFF